This T cell receptor beta chain was captured by sequencing in a study of regulatory T cells in long-lasting Graves disease. Study at large: Patients met the persistent Graves' disease definition after over 5 years of antithyroid drugs with positive TSH receptor antibodies. Study findings and constraints: The researchers studied only peripheral blood, not thyroid tissue.

This clonotype has only a few counts. Its cognate antigen is unknown. This sample's time point: persistent/refractory GD, antithyroid drugs over 5 years with positive TRAb. Extracted PBMC RNA gave rise to the TCR library. Patients with Graves' disease were diagnosed by American Thyroid Association guidelines. To make TCR beta libraries, researchers used iRepertoire HTBI primers and Arm-PCR of CDR3 regions. MiXCR was run by TCRdb on the multiplex PCR reads, yielding one entry per CDR3 protein. The sample holds approximately 690,000 distinct CDR3 sequences; approximately 31% are singletons and the top ten take 42%. The CDR3 consists of 14 residues. V gave up 4 bases and J gave up 3 bases, with 13 bases separating them. CDR1 is SGHRS, CDR2 YFSETQ, per germline.

The chain carries TRBV5-1 and TRBJ1-1, with D unresolved. Sequencing used peripheral blood mononuclear cells (PBMCs), obtained when the disease was refractory, from a patient treated with antithyroid drugs. The origin of this receptor is a female donor with Graves disease. The CDR3 spells CASSEFSGHTEAFF. The CDR3, as DNA: TGCGCCAGCAGCGAGTTTAGCGGTCACACTGAAGCTTTCTTT.